This T cell receptor beta chain originates from a study of cytomegalovirus exposure and HLA in healthy donors. Study-wide results and limits: TCR beta V- and J-gene trimming, according to a later analysis, was linked to a missense DCLRE1C variant.

Note on this clone: Its specificity is not known.

PCR employed 60 Vbeta and 13 Jbeta primers. Clones were sequenced by immunoSEQ multiplex PCR, and TCRdb holds only the in-frame ones, with some missing. In all, the sample yields over 80,000 clones. The sample consisted of PBMCs. The receptor's source is a girl under 18 in good health and CMV-seropositive.

Written as DNA, the CDR3 is TGTGCCAGCAGTTACTCTCTTAATAGCAATCAGCCCCAGCATTTT. This sequence encodes CASSYSLNSNQPQHF. The chain recombines TRBV6-5 with TRBJ1-5; the D is unclear. The CDR3 has 15 amino acids. V dropped 0 bases and J dropped 0 bases, with 6 bases sitting between them. Germline V lookup: CDR1 MNHEY, CDR2 SVGAGI.